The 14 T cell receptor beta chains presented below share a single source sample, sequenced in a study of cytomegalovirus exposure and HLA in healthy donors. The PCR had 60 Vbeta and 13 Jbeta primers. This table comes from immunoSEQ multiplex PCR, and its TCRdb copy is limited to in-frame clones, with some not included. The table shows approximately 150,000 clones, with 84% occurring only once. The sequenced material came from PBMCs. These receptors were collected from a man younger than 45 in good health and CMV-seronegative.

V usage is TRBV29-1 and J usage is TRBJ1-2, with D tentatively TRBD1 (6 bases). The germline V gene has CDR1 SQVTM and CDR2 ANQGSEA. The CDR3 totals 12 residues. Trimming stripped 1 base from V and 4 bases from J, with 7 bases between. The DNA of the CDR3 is TGCAGCGTTGAAGGACAGGCCTATGGCTACACCTTC. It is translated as CSVEGQAYGYTF.

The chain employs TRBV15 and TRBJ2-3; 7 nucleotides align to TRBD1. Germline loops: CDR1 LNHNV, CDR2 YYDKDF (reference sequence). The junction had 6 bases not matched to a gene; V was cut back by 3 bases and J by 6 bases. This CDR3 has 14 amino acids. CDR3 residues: CATSSQGGLDTQYF. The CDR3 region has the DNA TGTGCCACCAGCAGTCAAGGGGGCCTCGATACGCAGTATTTT.

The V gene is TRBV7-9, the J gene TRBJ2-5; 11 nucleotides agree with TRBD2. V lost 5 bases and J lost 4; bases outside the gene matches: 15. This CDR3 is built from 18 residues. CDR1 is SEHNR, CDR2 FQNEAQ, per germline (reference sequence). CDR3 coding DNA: TGTGCCAGCAGCCGAGGGAAAAAACCGGGACTAGCGGTAGAGACCCAGTACTTC. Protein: CASSRGKKPGLAVETQYF.

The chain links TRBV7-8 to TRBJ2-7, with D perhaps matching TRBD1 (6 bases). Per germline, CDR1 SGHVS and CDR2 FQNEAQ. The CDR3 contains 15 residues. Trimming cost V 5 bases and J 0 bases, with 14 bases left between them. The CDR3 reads CASSVRDTLSYEQYF. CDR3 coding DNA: TGTGCCAGCAGCGTACGGGACACACTCTCCTACGAGCAGTACTTC.

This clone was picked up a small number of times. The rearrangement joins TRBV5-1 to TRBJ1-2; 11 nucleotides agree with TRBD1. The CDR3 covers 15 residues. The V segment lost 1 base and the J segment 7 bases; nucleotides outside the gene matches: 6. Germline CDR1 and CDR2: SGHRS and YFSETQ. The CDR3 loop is CASSLSGQGATGYTF. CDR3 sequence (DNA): TGCGCCAGCAGCTTGTCCGGACAGGGGGCGACTGGCTACACCTTC.

The CDR3 DNA reads as TGTGCCAGCAGTTTATTTGTTTCGAGCGATACGCAGTATTTT. Translated, it gives CASSLFVSSDTQYF. The V gene is TRBV27, the J gene TRBJ2-3; no clear D gene. V was pared by 1 base and J by 6 bases, with 11 bases between. From germline, CDR1 is MNHEY and CDR2 SMNVEV (reference sequence). The CDR3 length is 14 residues.

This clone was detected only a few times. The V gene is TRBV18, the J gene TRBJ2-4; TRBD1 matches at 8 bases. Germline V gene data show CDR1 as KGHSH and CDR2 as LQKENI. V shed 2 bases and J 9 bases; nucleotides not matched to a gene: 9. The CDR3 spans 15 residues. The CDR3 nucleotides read TGTGCCAGCTCACCATTAGTCGACAGGGGAGGCATTCAGTACTTC. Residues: CASSPLVDRGGIQYF.

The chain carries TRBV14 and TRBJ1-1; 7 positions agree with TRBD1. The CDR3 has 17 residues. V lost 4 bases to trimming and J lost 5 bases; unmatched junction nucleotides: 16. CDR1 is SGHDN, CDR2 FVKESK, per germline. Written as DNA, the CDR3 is TGTGCCAGCAGCCCTTTACTAGGGGCAGGGGGGTGGACTGAAGCTTTCTTT. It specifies CASSPLLGAGGWTEAFF.

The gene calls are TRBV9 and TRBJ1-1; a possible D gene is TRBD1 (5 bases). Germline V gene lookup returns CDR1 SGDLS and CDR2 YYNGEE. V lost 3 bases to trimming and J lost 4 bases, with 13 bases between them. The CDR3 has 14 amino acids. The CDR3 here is CASSADGRGTEAFF. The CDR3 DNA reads TGTGCCAGCAGCGCCGATGGGAGGGGCACTGAAGCTTTCTTT.

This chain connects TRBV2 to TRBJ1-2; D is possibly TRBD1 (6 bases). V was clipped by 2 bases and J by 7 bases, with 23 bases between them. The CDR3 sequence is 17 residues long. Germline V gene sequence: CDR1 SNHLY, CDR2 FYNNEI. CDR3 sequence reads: CASSEWGRGQGSSGYTF. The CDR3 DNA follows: TGTGCCAGCAGTGAATGGGGTAGGGGCCAGGGGAGCTCTGGCTACACCTTC.

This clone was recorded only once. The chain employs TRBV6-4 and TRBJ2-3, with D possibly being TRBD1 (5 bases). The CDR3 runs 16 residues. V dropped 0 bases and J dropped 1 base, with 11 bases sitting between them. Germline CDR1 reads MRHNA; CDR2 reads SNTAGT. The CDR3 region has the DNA TGTGCCAGCAGTGACTCAGGGGATAAGGGCACAGATACGCAGTATTTT. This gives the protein CASSDSGDKGTDTQYF.

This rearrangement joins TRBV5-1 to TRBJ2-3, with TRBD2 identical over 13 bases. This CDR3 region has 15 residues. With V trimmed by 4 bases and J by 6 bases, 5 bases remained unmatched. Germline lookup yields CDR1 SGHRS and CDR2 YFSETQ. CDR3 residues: CASSGLTSGGDTQYF. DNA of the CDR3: TGCGCCAGCAGCGGCCTGACTAGCGGGGGGGATACGCAGTATTTT.

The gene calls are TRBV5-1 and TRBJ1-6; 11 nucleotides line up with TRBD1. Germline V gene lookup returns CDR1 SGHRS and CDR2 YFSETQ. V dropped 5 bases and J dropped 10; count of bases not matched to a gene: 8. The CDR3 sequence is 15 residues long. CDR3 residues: CASRPAGQGGSPLHF. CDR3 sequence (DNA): TGCGCCAGCAGACCGGCGGGACAGGGGGGATCACCCCTCCACTTT.

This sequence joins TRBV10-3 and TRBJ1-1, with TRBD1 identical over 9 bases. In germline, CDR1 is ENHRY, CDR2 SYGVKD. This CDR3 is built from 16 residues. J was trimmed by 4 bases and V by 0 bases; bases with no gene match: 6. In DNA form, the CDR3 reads TGTGCCATCAGTGAGTCAACAGGGGGCGCAAGCACTGAAGCTTTCTTT. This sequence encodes CAISESTGGASTEAFF.